Listed here is a single TCR beta chain. Its specificity is not known. The data belong to a study of graft-versus-host responses after intestinal transplantation. This CDR3 comprises 17 residues. Germline values: CDR1 SGHVS, CDR2 FQNEAQ. The V end lost 5 bases, the J end lost 2 bases, and 19 bases lay between the germline ends. The table came from immunoSEQ multiplex PCR; TCRdb's copy has only in-frame clones and leaves some out. The sample yields approximately 49,000 clones, about 95% seen once. General study results and limits: The study found high graft-versus-host to host-versus-graft clonal ratios in allografts of patients with graft-donor T cell macrochimerism. Analysis identified GvH clones in recipient marrow, with some appearing first in ileum or blood.

Here the sequenced sample was unstimulated CD8+ T cells sorted from spleen or lymph node cells, taken before transplant. The sequence was collected from a human donor who was the organ donor for an intestinal transplant. The chain couples TRBV7-8 to TRBJ1-3; D may be TRBD1 (6 bases). The CDR3 nucleotides are TGTGCCAGCAGCAAAGGGACAAGGGGGAATCCTGGAAACACCATATATTTT. Amino acids: CASSKGTRGNPGNTIYF.